This TCR beta chain was observed in a study of CD8 T cells in ankylosing spondylitis. TCRdb processed the 5' RACE reads anew with MiXCR; each CDR3 protein has one entry. This table holds 500,000 or so distinct CDR3 sequences, under 5.5% found once. V gave up 4 bases and J gave up 0 bases; unmatched junction bases: 10. The CDR3 is 16 amino acids. Germline V CDR1 and CDR2: SGHKS, YYEKEE (reference sequence). Study findings and constraints: Existing reports had already noted some motif variants in reactive arthritis synovial fluid and blood. From matched ankylosing spondylitis synovial fluid, disease-linked clones were reportedly recovered at significantly enriched levels. A motif in TCR beta, a set of under ten highly homologous variants, appeared characteristic of ankylosing spondylitis blood. Clones linked with disease were CD8+ and fairly uncommon in the peripheral blood.

For this clonotype: The target antigen is unknown.

This receptor was identified in a male donor with ankylosing spondylitis. Sequences were obtained from blood, either unsorted or a sorted T cell fraction (not recorded which). The chain combines TRBV5-5 with TRBJ2-7; 7 positions match TRBD1. CDR3 nucleotides: TGTGCCAGCAGCCCAGGGACAGCGGATAGCTCCTACGAGCAGTACTTC. This sequence encodes CASSPGTADSSYEQYF.